Each of the 16 T cell receptor beta chains below was sequenced from the same sample in a study of shared T cell receptors in the human thymus (dated by TCRdb to the early 2020s). Library creation used the immunoSEQ multiplex PCR assay. This immuneACCESS table, as held by TCRdb, lists in-frame sequences with V and J called but not all clones. Of the missing ones, under half trace to an unresolved V gene in checked studies; the others have no known cause. This sample gives more than 550,000 clones in total; more than 75% of them show up just once. The ten most abundant clones make up more than 0.009% of the sample. This same sample was also part of a study on human thymus T cells.

The material sequenced was thymocytes. Receptors were obtained from a boy under two years old with a congenital heart defect. Donor details come from another sample of the same person, matched by shared clones.

CDR3 in DNA: TGTGCCAGCAGTCCAAGTCCCGGGACTGTCTATGGCTACACCTTC. Amino acid sequence: CASSPSPGTVYGYTF. This chain uses TRBV27 with TRBJ1-2; the D gene is possibly TRBD1 (5 bases). Germline V gene lookup returns CDR1 MNHEY and CDR2 SMNVEV (reference sequence). The CDR3 is 15 amino acids. The ends were cut back, 5 bases at V and 4 bases at J, with 17 bases in the middle.

V and J are TRBV9 and TRBJ1-1, with a possible D match to TRBD1 (5 bases). The CDR3 has 14 amino acids. Germline V CDR1 and CDR2: SGDLS, YYNGEE. The V end lost 0 bases, the J end lost 3 bases, and 9 bases lay between the germline ends. The CDR3 DNA is TGTGCCAGCAGCGTAGAGTGGGGGGACACTGAAGCTTTCTTT. This translates into CASSVEWGDTEAFF. The complete variable domain, with remaining parts taken from reference TRBV9 and TRBJ1-1, reads DSGVTQTPKHLITATGQRVTLRCSPRSGDLSVYWYQQSLDQGLQFLIQYYNGEERAKGNILERFSAQQFPDLHSELNLSSLELGDSALYFCASSVEWGDTEAFFGQGTRLTVV.

The V and J genes are TRBV4-3 and TRBJ2-7, with 12 bases fitting TRBD2. CDR1 is LGHNA, CDR2 YSLEER, per germline. With V trimmed by 0 bases and J by 3 bases, 0 bases remained unmatched. The CDR3 length is 15 residues. The CDR3 bases are TGCGCCAGCAGCCAAGAGACTAGCGGGGGCTACGAGCAGTACTTC. This codes for CASSQETSGGYEQYF.

The rearrangement links TRBV2 to TRBJ2-1; the match to TRBD2 covers 10 bases. V lost 7 bases, J lost 6 bases, and 21 bases stayed unmatched. CDR1 is SNHLY and CDR2 is FYNNEI in the germline V gene. The CDR3 totals 19 residues. The CDR3: CASIVGGFSGTSEGNEQFF. In DNA form, the CDR3 reads TGTGCCAGCATCGTAGGGGGTTTCTCCGGGACTAGCGAAGGCAATGAGCAGTTCTTC.

The chain uses TRBV12-5 and TRBJ1-5; TRBD1 matches 8 bases. Unmatched junction bases numbered 5, after V lost 0 bases and J lost 1 base. CDR1 is LGHNT and CDR2 is FRNRAP in the germline V gene. The CDR3 loop spans 17 amino acids. The CDR3 protein is CASGLVLDRASNQPQHF. The CDR3 DNA is TGTGCTAGTGGTTTGGTCCTGGACAGGGCGAGCAATCAGCCCCAGCATTTT.

The chain has TRBV10-2 and TRBJ1-1, with a weak D call TRBD1 (5 bases). Germline V gene data show CDR1 as WSHSY and CDR2 as SAAADI. There are 14 residues in the CDR3. The ends were cut back, 7 bases at V and 2 bases at J, with 14 bases in the middle. The CDR3 loop reads CASTARQINTEAFF. The CDR3 DNA follows: TGCGCCAGCACCGCGAGACAGATCAACACTGAAGCTTTCTTT.

The chain uses TRBV7-8 and TRBJ1-3, with 7 bases lining up with TRBD1. The CDR3 sequence is 15 residues long. Germline V gene lookup returns CDR1 SGHVS and CDR2 FQNEAQ. V lost 5 bases and J lost 0; bases outside the gene matches: 4. DNA of the CDR3: TGTGCCAGCAGCCCGGGGACAGTCTCTGGAAACACCATATATTTT. Translating gives CASSPGTVSGNTIYF.

This chain uses TRBV19 with TRBJ2-3; no reliable D call. Germline-derived CDR1 and CDR2 are LNHDA and SQIVND (reference sequence). CDR3 length: 16 residues. Trimming left V 2 bases short and J 2 bases short, with 14 bases between. The CDR3 protein is CASSIFLEPSTDTQYF. The CDR3 DNA is TGTGCCAGTAGTATATTCCTAGAGCCCTCCACAGATACGCAGTATTTT.

The chain combines TRBV6-1 with TRBJ2-5; 9 nucleotides line up with TRBD2. The germline gives CDR1 MNHNS, CDR2 SASEGT. CDR3 length: 17 residues. V lost 0 bases and J lost 1; bases outside the gene matches: 6. CDR3 residues: CASSEAKRGVAQETQYF. For the CDR3, the DNA is TGTGCCAGCAGTGAAGCTAAGCGGGGGGTAGCCCAAGAGACCCAGTACTTC.

This clone came up once. V and J are TRBV7-4 and TRBJ1-5, with TRBD1 identical over 9 bases. CDR1 SGHVT and CDR2 SQSDAQ come from the germline V gene. This CDR3 has 20 residues. The trim removed 2 bases at V and 2 bases at J, leaving 16 bases unmatched. The CDR3 here is CASSLCNSICRDRGNQPQHF. Here the CDR3 DNA reads TGTGCCAGCAGCTTATGTAATTCAATCTGCAGGGACAGGGGCAATCAGCCCCAGCATTTT. Full variable domain (remainder filled in from reference TRBV7-4 and TRBJ1-5): GAGVSQSPRYKVAKRGRDVALRCDSISGHVTLYWYRQTLGQGSEVLTYSQSDAQRDKSGRPSGRFSAERPERSVSTLKIQRTEQGDSAVYLCASSLCNSICRDRGNQPQHFGDGTRLSIL.

V is TRBV28 and J is TRBJ2-1; tentatively, D is TRBD1 (6 bases). The germline V and J ends were trimmed by 6 bases and 5 bases, with 11 bases remaining between them. The CDR3 has 13 amino acids. CDR1 and CDR2 (germline): MDHEN, SYDVKM. The CDR3 here is CASRTRDNNEQFF. CDR3 DNA sequence: TGTGCCAGCAGGACCCGGGACAACAATGAGCAGTTCTTC.

The chain recombines TRBV27 with TRBJ2-1; D is uncertain. This CDR3 is built from 14 residues. The germline CDR1 and CDR2 sequences are MNHEY and SMNVEV (reference sequence). V was cut by 1 base and J by 4 bases, with 8 bases left in between. The CDR3 region is CASSLFPRYNEQFF. The CDR3 DNA reads as TGTGCCAGCAGTTTATTTCCGCGGTACAATGAGCAGTTCTTC.

This chain's CDR3 is CASSSTGTEHYYEQYF. The CDR3 region has the DNA TGTGCCAGCAGTTCAACCGGGACAGAGCACTACTACGAGCAGTACTTC. This rearrangement joins TRBV27 to TRBJ2-7; 7 nucleotides agree with TRBD1. Per the germline V gene, CDR1 is MNHEY and CDR2 is SMNVEV (reference sequence). Unmatched junction bases numbered 12, after V lost 4 bases and J lost 3 bases. The CDR3 is 16 residues long.

This clone is a singleton in its sample. V and J are TRBV9 and TRBJ2-4, with 7 bases matching TRBD2. Germline values: CDR1 SGDLS, CDR2 YYNGEE. Trimming cost V 8 bases and J 0 bases; bases outside gene matches: 23. The CDR3 extends over 20 amino acids. CDR3 region: CARTPEAGLETGPAKNIQYF. The CDR3 DNA reads TGTGCCAGAACTCCAGAAGCGGGGCTAGAAACGGGCCCAGCCAAAAACATTCAGTACTTC.

The V and J genes are TRBV6-1 and TRBJ2-1; tentatively, D is TRBD2 (7 bases). The CDR3 loop spans 15 amino acids. Germline loops: CDR1 MNHNS, CDR2 SASEGT. Trimming cost V 2 bases and J 10 bases, with 18 bases left between them. As DNA, the CDR3 is TGTGCCAGCAGTGAACCGAGGGGGGGCGTCAGCGAGCAGTTCTTC. Its protein product is CASSEPRGGVSEQFF.

V and J are TRBV9 and TRBJ2-6, with TRBD1 identical over 8 bases. Looked up from germline, CDR1 is SGDLS and CDR2 is YYNGEE. CDR3 length: 18 residues. V was pared by 2 bases and J by 4 bases, with 11 bases of the junction left unmatched. The CDR3 sequence: CASSVPGQDLWGANVLTF. CDR3 nucleotides: TGTGCCAGCAGCGTCCCGGGACAGGATCTCTGGGGGGCCAACGTCCTGACTTTC. Combining the CDR3 with reference TRBV9 and TRBJ2-6 gives the whole variable domain DSGVTQTPKHLITATGQRVTLRCSPRSGDLSVYWYQQSLDQGLQFLIQYYNGEERAKGNILERFSAQQFPDLHSELNLSSLELGDSALYFCASSVPGQDLWGANVLTFGAGSRLTVL.